The 20 T cell receptor beta chains below were found in one sample sequenced in a study of CD8 T cells in ankylosing spondylitis. TCRdb called the 5' RACE reads again in MiXCR, with one record for every CDR3 protein. The sample includes approximately 240,000 distinct CDR3 sequences, roughly a tenth of them seen just once. Sample: blood, either unsorted or a sorted T cell fraction (not recorded which). Every receptor here comes from a male donor with ankylosing spondylitis or in good health (not recorded which).

This clonotype was detected ten times or more. The chain combines TRBV5-5 with TRBJ1-1; D is ambiguous. This CDR3 region has 14 residues. Germline CDR1 is SGHKS and CDR2 is YYEKEE (reference sequence). The germline V and J ends were trimmed by 3 bases and 5 bases, with 14 bases remaining between them. CDR3 protein: CASSWPGGGTEAFF. CDR3 sequence (DNA): TGTGCCAGCAGCTGGCCGGGAGGAGGGACTGAAGCTTTCTTT.

With respect to this clonotype: Given a much more abundant clone one base away, this may be a read error. V gene TRBV20-1 combines with J gene TRBJ2-1, with 7 bases fitting TRBD2. Per germline, CDR1 DFQATT and CDR2 SNEGSKA (reference sequence). The CDR3 is made up of 18 amino acids. The CDR3 region is CSARDASGVLGSYNAQFF. The CDR3 DNA follows: TGCAGTGCTAGAGATGCGAGCGGGGTCTTAGGCTCCTACAATGCGCAGTTCTTC.

In regard to this clonotype: A much larger clone differs from this one at a single base, so this may be a read error. V gene TRBV7-9 combines with J gene TRBJ1-4; 7 bases agree with TRBD1. The CDR3 loop spans 14 amino acids. Germline V gene sequence: CDR1 SEHNR, CDR2 FQNEAQ (reference sequence). For the CDR3, the DNA is TGTGCCGGGACAGCAGATTCAACTAATAAAAAACTGTTTTTT. It codes for CAGTADSTNKKLFF.

This clonotype was seen at least ten times. This chain joins TRBV7-9 and TRBJ2-7, with D possibly TRBD2 on 5 matching bases. Germline CDR1 SEHNR, CDR2 FQNEAQ (reference sequence). The CDR3 extends over 13 amino acids. V lost 1 base and J lost 6, with 10 bases in between. The CDR3 nucleotides are TGTGCCAGCAGCTTAGGTACTAGTGGCGAGCAGTACTTC. This gives the protein CASSLGTSGEQYF. Combining the CDR3 with reference TRBV7-9 and TRBJ2-7 gives the whole variable domain DTGVSQNPRHKITKRGQNVTFRCDPISEHNRLYWYRQTLGQGPEFLTYFQNEAQLEKSRLLSDRFSAERPKGSFSTLEIQRTEQGDSAMYLCASSLGTSGEQYFGPGTRLTVT.

The sample holds many counts of this clonotype. V and J are TRBV5-1 and TRBJ2-1, with D perhaps matching TRBD1 or TRBD2 (5 bases each). This CDR3 is built from 19 residues. The germline V gene encodes CDR1 SGHRS and CDR2 YFSETQ. V was pared by 4 bases and J by 0 bases, with 23 bases between. The CDR3 loop reads CASSPTRTRDGLSYNEQFF. The CDR3, as DNA: TGCGCCAGCAGCCCGACCAGGACCCGGGACGGACTCTCCTACAATGAGCAGTTCTTC.

This clonotype was picked up many times. The chain links TRBV5-1 to TRBJ2-3, with unresolved D. The CDR3 is 16 amino acids. In germline, CDR1 is SGHRS, CDR2 YFSETQ. With 2 bases removed from V and 0 bases from J, the gap between germline ends came to 13 bases. CDR3 in DNA: TGCGCCAGCAGCTTCACAGTACTCGGAAGCACAGATACGCAGTATTTT. Residues: CASSFTVLGSTDTQYF. Looking up the rest from reference TRBV5-1 and TRBJ2-3 gives the full variable domain: KAGVTQTPRYLIKTRGQQVTLSCSPISGHRSVSWYQQTPGQGLQFLFEYFSETQRNKGNFPGRFSGRQFSNSRSEMNVSTLELGDSALYLCASSFTVLGSTDTQYFGPGTRLTVL.

This clonotype was seen only a few times. V gene TRBV5-1 combines with J gene TRBJ2-5, with TRBD2 matching over 9 bases. The CDR3 runs to 14 residues. Germline lookup yields CDR1 SGHRS and CDR2 YFSETQ. V was pared by 4 bases and J by 5 bases, with 6 bases of the junction left unmatched. Here the CDR3 reads CASSLGTSIETQYF. The CDR3 DNA follows: TGCGCCAGCAGCCTCGGGACTAGCATCGAGACCCAGTACTTC. The entire variable domain, with the rest obtained from reference TRBV5-1 and TRBJ2-5, is as follows: KAGVTQTPRYLIKTRGQQVTLSCSPISGHRSVSWYQQTPGQGLQFLFEYFSETQRNKGNFPGRFSGRQFSNSRSEMNVSTLELGDSALYLCASSLGTSIETQYFGPGTRLLVL.

This clonotype was counted many times. The gene calls are TRBV30 and TRBJ2-5, with TRBD2 matching over 7 bases. The germline V gene has CDR1 GTSNPN and CDR2 SVGIG (reference sequence). Trimming removed 0 bases from V and 2 bases from J; junction bases left unmatched: 3. The CDR3 runs to 14 residues. The CDR3: CAWSVERGQETQYF. The CDR3, as DNA: TGTGCCTGGAGTGTAGAGCGGGGACAAGAGACCCAGTACTTC.

The V and J genes are TRBV11-2 and TRBJ2-4; D is unresolved. Per germline, CDR1 SGHAT and CDR2 FQNNGV. CDR3 length: 19 residues. V lost 0 bases to trimming and J lost 0 bases, with 18 bases between them. The CDR3 DNA follows: TGTGCCAGCAGCTTAGATCAGGCGAGGCAGAGATTAGCCAAAAACATTCAGTACTTC. It is translated as CASSLDQARQRLAKNIQYF.

This clonotype has more than one count but fewer than ten. This chain joins TRBV28 and TRBJ2-1, with no clear D. Trimming stripped 6 bases from V and 15 bases from J, with 18 bases between. This CDR3 is built from 12 residues. Germline V gives CDR1 MDHEN, CDR2 SYDVKM. CDR3 amino acids: CASSPENRRWFF. The CDR3 DNA reads TGTGCCAGCAGCCCCGAAAACCGTAGGTGGTTCTTC.

At least ten counts were recorded for this clonotype. The gene calls are TRBV5-1 and TRBJ1-1, with unresolved D. This CDR3 is 13 amino acids long. Germline V gene sequence: CDR1 SGHRS, CDR2 YFSETQ. Between the trimmed V and J ends, which lost 4 bases and 0 bases, there was a span of 7 bases. DNA of the CDR3: TGCGCCAGCAGCAACAATATGAACACTGAAGCTTTCTTT. This sequence encodes CASSNNMNTEAFF.

Many counts were recorded for this clonotype. This chain uses TRBV20-1 with TRBJ1-3; D not resolved. CDR1 and CDR2 from the germline V gene are DFQATT and SNEGSKA (reference sequence). The CDR3 spans 16 residues. V was shortened by 0 bases and J by 0 bases, with 12 bases between the two germline ends. CDR3 coding DNA: TGCAGTGCTAGAGATTTGGCGGGCCGCTCTGGAAACACCATATATTTT. It specifies CSARDLAGRSGNTIYF.

This clonotype was seen repeatedly, ten times or more. J is TRBJ1-1 and V is TRBV20-1; D is ambiguous. CDR3 length equals 11 residues. Trimming stripped 2 bases from V and 2 bases from J, with 3 bases between. CDR1 and CDR2 from the germline V gene are DFQATT and SNEGSKA (reference sequence). CDR3 sequence: CSARPNTEAFF. The CDR3 DNA reads as TGCAGTGCTAGACCTAACACTGAAGCTTTCTTT.

This clonotype was picked up many times. The V and J genes are TRBV20-1 and TRBJ1-1; 7 nucleotides agree with TRBD1. The CDR3 is 13 residues long. Germline values: CDR1 DFQATT, CDR2 SNEGSKA (reference sequence). The ends lost 6 bases at V and 4 bases at J; junction bases unmatched: 8. In DNA, the CDR3 is TGCAGTGCCCCGGACAGGTGGGCCACTGAAGCTTTCTTT. This gives the protein CSAPDRWATEAFF.

This chain connects TRBV7-2 to TRBJ2-1; the match to TRBD1 covers 8 bases. CDR1 and CDR2 from the germline V gene are SGHTA and FQGNSA. CDR3 length: 16 amino acids. Losses at the gene ends were 5 bases for V and 3 bases for J; bases not matched to a gene: 9. CDR3 residues: CASSLSPGGGYNEQFF. The CDR3 coding sequence is TGTGCCAGCAGCCTCTCACCAGGGGGCGGCTACAATGAGCAGTTCTTC.

This clonotype occurred a few times. The chain combines TRBV30 with TRBJ2-1; 12 bases map to TRBD2. Germline V gives CDR1 GTSNPN, CDR2 SVGIG (reference sequence). The CDR3 has 16 amino acids. Trimming removed 3 bases from V and 7 bases from J; junction bases left unmatched: 10. CDR3 sequence: CAWSSGRTSGKNEQFF. CDR3 DNA: TGTGCCTGGAGCTCCGGGAGGACTAGCGGGAAGAATGAGCAGTTCTTC.

This clonotype was counted many times. The V call is TRBV20-1, the J call TRBJ2-3; 8 nucleotides agree with TRBD1. J lost 5 bases, V lost 5 bases, and 6 bases had no gene match. CDR3 length equals 13 residues. Germline values: CDR1 DFQATT, CDR2 SNEGSKA (reference sequence). Here the CDR3 reads CSAGQGGRDTQYF. The DNA for the CDR3 is TGCAGTGCTGGACAGGGAGGCCGAGATACGCAGTATTTT.

This clonotype was observed a few times. This chain joins TRBV10-1 and TRBJ2-1; possible D gene TRBD2, 6 bases. Germline assignment: CDR1 WNHNN and CDR2 SYGVQD (reference sequence). Trimming removed 6 bases from V and 9 bases from J, with 18 bases in between. This CDR3 spans 14 amino acids. CDR3 DNA: TGCGCCAGCAGCGGGGGAAACAAGGGGTCTGAGCAGTTCTTC. Translated: CASSGGNKGSEQFF.

This clonotype came up many times. The chain links TRBV12-3 or TRBV12-4 to TRBJ1-2; 10 nucleotides agree with TRBD1. The junction had 2 bases not matched to a gene; V was cut back by 1 base and J by 6 bases. The CDR3 is 14 amino acids. CDR3: CASSLGDRGDGYTF. The CDR3 DNA reads TGTGCCAGCAGTTTAGGGGACAGGGGAGATGGCTACACCTTC.

A few counts support this clonotype. The rearrangement links TRBV29-1 to TRBJ2-7, with D tentatively TRBD1 (6 bases). Germline V lookup: CDR1 SQVTM, CDR2 ANQGSEA. CDR3 length: 15 residues. V lost 2 bases and J 7 bases, leaving 21 bases between the germline ends. The CDR3: CSVERAQGTGREQYF. CDR3 DNA sequence: TGCAGCGTTGAAAGGGCCCAAGGCACAGGGAGAGAGCAGTACTTC.